Below, 6 T cell receptor beta chains from the same sample are listed, as sequenced in a study of T cells after yellow fever vaccination (dated by TCRdb to about 2019). Library method: 5' RACE. These reads were obtained on an Illumina NovaSeq 6000. TCRdb took the public reads, trimmed them with fastp at Q25, ran MiXCR for clone calling and kept in-frame beta chains. Records with the same CDR3 protein are collapsed into one entry carrying the most frequent genes and DNA. Within this sample are over 45,000 distinct CDR3 sequences, with about 5.6% of them counted one time only. The ten largest clones add up to roughly a third of the sample. Per the publication, the treatment or condition label means: live attenuated yellow fever vaccine strain. The sequenced sample was PBMCs, either bulk or a sorted T-cell subset (CD4+, CD8+, memory, or dextramer-sorted; not recorded which), obtained on the day of the yellow fever booster vaccination. The receptors were sampled from a man aged 18 to 29 who received the YFV17D yellow fever vaccine.

The chain has TRBV2 and TRBJ1-1; D might be TRBD1 (5 bases). Trimming took off 10 bases at V and 5 bases at J, with 11 bases between the two ends. CDR3 length: 11 residues. In germline, CDR1 is SNHLY, CDR2 FYNNEI. CDR3 sequence (DNA): TGTGCCATAAAGCAGGGTACTGAAGCTTTCTTT. Amino acids: CAIKQGTEAFF.

This clonotype was seen only a few times. The gene calls are TRBV9 and TRBJ2-3; D is uncertain. The V end lost 2 bases, the J end lost 1 base, and 8 bases lay between the germline ends. Germline V gene data show CDR1 as SGDLS and CDR2 as YYNGEE. The CDR3 extends over 14 amino acids. The DNA of the CDR3 is TGTGCCAGCAGCGTTTTAGGGCGCACAGATACGCAGTATTTT. Translation gives CASSVLGRTDTQYF.

This sequence joins TRBV5-4 and TRBJ2-7; no reliable D call. In germline, CDR1 is SGHNT, CDR2 YYREEE (reference sequence). This CDR3 is built from 14 residues. Between the trimmed V and J ends, which lost 2 bases and 0 bases, there was a span of 9 bases. DNA of the CDR3: TGTGCCAGCAGCTTTACAGTTAGCTCCTACGAGCAGTACTTC. Protein product: CASSFTVSSYEQYF.

Ten or more counts support this clonotype. J is TRBJ2-7 and V is TRBV4-1; D possibly corresponds to TRBD2 (5 bases). This CDR3 contains 14 residues. Germline CDR1 reads MGHRA; CDR2 reads YSYEKL. Trimming took 2 bases from V and 0 from J, leaving 8 bases between them. The chain's CDR3 is CASSQSSGSYEQYF. The CDR3 bases are TGCGCCAGCAGCCAAAGCAGCGGCTCCTACGAGCAGTACTTC.

A note on this clonotype: Mismatch with germline at one junction end may stem from a read error. The V call is TRBV30, the J call TRBJ1-1; possible D gene TRBD1, 5 bases. Germline values: CDR1 GTSNPN, CDR2 SVGIG (reference sequence). This CDR3 comprises 12 residues. The CDR3: CAWSATVFEVFF. In DNA, the CDR3 is TGTGCCTGGAGTGCGACAGTTTTTGAAGTTTTCTTT.

This clonotype was counted only a few times. The genes are TRBV2 and TRBJ2-7; TRBD1 is a possible D gene (6 bases). Germline values: CDR1 SNHLY, CDR2 FYNNEI. The CDR3 covers 15 residues. V lost 6 bases and J 1 base, leaving 16 bases between the germline ends. The CDR3 spells CASSPTGFGSYEQYV. CDR3 nucleotides: TGTGCCAGCAGCCCCACAGGGTTCGGGTCCTACGAGCAGTACGTC.